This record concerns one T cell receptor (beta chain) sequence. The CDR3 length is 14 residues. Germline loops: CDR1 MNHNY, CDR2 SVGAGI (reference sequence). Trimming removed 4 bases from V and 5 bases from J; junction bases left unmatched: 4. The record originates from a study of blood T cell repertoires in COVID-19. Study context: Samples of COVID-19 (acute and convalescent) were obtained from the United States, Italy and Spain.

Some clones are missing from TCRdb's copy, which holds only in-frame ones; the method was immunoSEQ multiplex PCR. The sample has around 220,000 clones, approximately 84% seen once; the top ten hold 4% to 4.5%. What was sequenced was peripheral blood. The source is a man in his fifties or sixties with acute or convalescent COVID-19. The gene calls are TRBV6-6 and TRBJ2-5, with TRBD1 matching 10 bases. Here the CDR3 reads CASSWTGGLETQYF. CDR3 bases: TGTGCCAGCAGTTGGACAGGGGGTTTGGAGACCCAGTACTTC.